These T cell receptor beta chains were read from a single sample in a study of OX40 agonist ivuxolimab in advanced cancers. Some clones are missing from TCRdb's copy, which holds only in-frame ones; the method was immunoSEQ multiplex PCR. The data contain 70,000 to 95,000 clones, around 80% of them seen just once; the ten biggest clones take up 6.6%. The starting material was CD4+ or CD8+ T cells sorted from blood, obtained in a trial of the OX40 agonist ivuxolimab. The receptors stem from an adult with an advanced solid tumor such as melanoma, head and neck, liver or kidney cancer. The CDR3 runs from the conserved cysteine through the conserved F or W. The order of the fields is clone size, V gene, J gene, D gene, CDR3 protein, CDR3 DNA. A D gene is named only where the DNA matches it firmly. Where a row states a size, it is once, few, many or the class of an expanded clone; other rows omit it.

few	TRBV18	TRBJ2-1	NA	CASSPPHGGWDEQFF	TGTGCCAGCTCACCACCACACGGAGGTTGGGATGAGCAGTTCTTC
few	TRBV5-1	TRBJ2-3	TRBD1	CASSLVGDSRDPQYF	TGCGCCAGCAGCTTGGTAGGGGACAGTAGGGATCCGCAGTATTTT
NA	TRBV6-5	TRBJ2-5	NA	CASSHSWAELQETQYF	TGTGCCAGCAGTCACTCCTGGGCTGAACTCCAAGAGACCCAGTACTTC
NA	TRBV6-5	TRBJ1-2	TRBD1	CASSYTTGTGHGYTF	TGTGCCAGCAGTTACACCACCGGGACAGGGCATGGCTACACCTTC
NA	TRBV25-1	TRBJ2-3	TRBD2	CASQRGHTDTQYF	TGTGCCAGTCAGCGGGGGCACACAGATACGCAGTATTTT
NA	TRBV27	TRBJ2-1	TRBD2	CASSLGTSGYNEQFF	TGTGCCAGCAGTTTAGGGACTAGCGGATACAATGAGCAGTTCTTC
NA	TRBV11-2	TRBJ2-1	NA	CASSLVLGSSYNEQFF	TGTGCCAGCAGCTTAGTCCTGGGGAGCTCCTACAATGAGCAGTTCTTC
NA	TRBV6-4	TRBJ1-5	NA	CASLPPSGVGNQPQHF	TGTGCCAGCCTTCCACCCTCAGGGGTCGGCAATCAGCCCCAGCATTTT
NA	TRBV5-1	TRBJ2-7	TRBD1	CASSLVYRGSYEQYF	TGCGCCAGCAGCTTGGTGTACAGGGGGTCCTACGAGCAGTACTTC
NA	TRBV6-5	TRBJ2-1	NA	CASSQRSGNEQFF	TGTGCCAGCAGCCAGAGATCAGGGAATGAGCAGTTCTTC
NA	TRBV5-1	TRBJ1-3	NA	CASSLDPSRAAGNTIYF	TGCGCCAGCAGCTTGGACCCCAGCAGGGCGGCTGGAAACACCATATATTTT
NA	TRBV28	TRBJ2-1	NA	CASSLVPTGKYNEQFF	TGTGCCAGCAGTTTAGTCCCGACAGGCAAATACAATGAGCAGTTCTTC
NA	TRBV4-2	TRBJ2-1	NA	CASSQGLAGRRDNEQFF	TGTGCCAGCAGCCAAGGCCTTGCCGGGAGGAGGGACAACGAGCAGTTCTTC
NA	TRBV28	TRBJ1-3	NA	CASSLGGSHSGNTIYF	TGTGCCAGCAGTTTGGGGGGCTCCCATTCTGGAAACACCATATATTTT
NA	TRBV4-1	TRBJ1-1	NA	CASSHAGTLGEAFF	TGCGCCAGCAGCCACGCCGGGACGCTGGGTGAAGCTTTCTTT
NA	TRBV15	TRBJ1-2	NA	CATRRGEDYGYTF	TGTGCCACCAGAAGGGGGGAGGACTATGGCTACACCTTC
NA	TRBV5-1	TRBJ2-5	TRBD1	CASSLDRVETQYF	TGCGCCAGCAGCCTCGACAGGGTTGAGACCCAGTACTTC
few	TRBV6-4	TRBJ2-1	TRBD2	CASSETPAGGGHNEQFF	TGTGCCAGCAGTGAAACCCCGGCGGGGGGGGGTCACAATGAGCAGTTCTTC